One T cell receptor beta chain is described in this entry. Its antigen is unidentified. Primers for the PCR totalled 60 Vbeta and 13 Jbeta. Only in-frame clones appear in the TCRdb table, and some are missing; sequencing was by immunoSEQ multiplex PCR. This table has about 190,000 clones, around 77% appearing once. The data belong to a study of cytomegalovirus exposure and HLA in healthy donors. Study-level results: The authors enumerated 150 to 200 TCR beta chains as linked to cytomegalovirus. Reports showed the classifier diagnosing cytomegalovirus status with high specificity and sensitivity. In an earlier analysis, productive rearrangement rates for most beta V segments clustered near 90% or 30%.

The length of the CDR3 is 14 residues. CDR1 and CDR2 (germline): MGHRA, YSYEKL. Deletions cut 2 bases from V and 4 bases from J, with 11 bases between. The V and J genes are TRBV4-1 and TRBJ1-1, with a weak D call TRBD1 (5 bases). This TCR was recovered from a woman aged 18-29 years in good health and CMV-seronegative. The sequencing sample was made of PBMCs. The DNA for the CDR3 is TGCGCCAGCAGCCAAACCAGGGTAGGCACTGAAGCTTTCTTT. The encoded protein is CASSQTRVGTEAFF.